Following are 20 T cell receptor beta chains from one sample sequenced in a study of CD8+ T cells in alopecia areata (dated by TCRdb to the late 2010s). The library was made by the immunoSEQ multiplex PCR assay. To provide template for TCR sequencing, every sample had RNA extracted and reverse transcribed into cDNA. The source is immuneACCESS, and TCRdb retained only in-frame sequences with V and J called. Part of the clones is not carried over; for the studies checked, unresolved V genes explain less than half of this, and the remainder is unexplained. This sample lists about 170,000 clones; 58% were detected once. Jointly, the top ten make up around 15% of the sample. The sample's treatment or condition, from its label and the paper: oral pan-JAK inhibitor, 5-10 mg twice daily. The starting material was CD4+ T cells sorted from blood, obtained between weeks 55 and 65, from a patient treated with tofacitinib. These receptor sequences come from a human donor with alopecia areata.

This sequence joins TRBV10-2 and TRBJ1-5; no clear D. This CDR3 contains 13 residues. The V gene's germline CDR1 is WSHSY and CDR2 SAAADI. Trimming stripped 6 bases from V and 5 bases from J, with 11 bases between. The CDR3 loop reads CASSTTLDQPQHF. The CDR3, as DNA: TGCGCCAGCAGCACTACCCTCGATCAGCCCCAGCATTTT.

The chain uses TRBV6-6 and TRBJ2-4; D gene unclear. Germline V CDR1 and CDR2: MNHNY, SVGAGI (reference sequence). The CDR3 covers 11 residues. V was clipped by 6 bases and J by 11 bases, with 11 bases between them. DNA for the CDR3: TGTGCCAGCAGGAATCTCGAACTTCAGTACTTC. Translation gives CASRNLELQYF.

V and J are TRBV29-1 and TRBJ1-3, with a weak D call TRBD1 (6 bases). CDR3 length: 14 residues. The germline V gene has CDR1 SQVTM and CDR2 ANQGSEA. The V and J ends lost 6 bases and 2 bases respectively, with 14 bases between them. CDR3 sequence reads: CSVGKQGTGNTIYF. The CDR3 DNA reads as TGCAGCGTGGGAAAGCAGGGGACTGGAAACACCATATATTTT.

The V and J genes are TRBV29-1 and TRBJ1-1, with 8 nucleotides matching TRBD1. With V trimmed by 4 bases and J by 7 bases, 8 bases remained unmatched. This CDR3 has 13 amino acids. Germline assignment: CDR1 SQVTM and CDR2 ANQGSEA. CDR3 nucleotides: TGCAGCGTTGCGGACAGGGATCCCCTTGAAGCTTTCTTT. Its protein product is CSVADRDPLEAFF.

This clone was counted at least ten times. The V call is TRBV2, the J call TRBJ2-5; D perhaps matches TRBD2 (5 bases). The CDR3 is 13 residues long. The germline V gene encodes CDR1 SNHLY and CDR2 FYNNEI. V dropped 10 bases and J dropped 3 bases, with 15 bases sitting between them. The CDR3 region is CAISLDSEETQYF. CDR3 nucleotides: TGTGCCATCAGCCTGGACTCCGAAGAGACCCAGTACTTC.

The chain recombines TRBV30 with TRBJ1-2, with D unresolved. Per germline, CDR1 GTSNPN and CDR2 SVGIG (reference sequence). This CDR3 has 14 amino acids. V lost 0 bases and J 4 bases, leaving 12 bases between the germline ends. The CDR3 DNA reads as TGTGCCTGGAGTGTCTCTGGCTCCAGCTATGGCTACACCTTC. This translates into CAWSVSGSSYGYTF.

CDR3 protein: CASSLVAVMRDTQYF. CDR3 coding DNA: TGCGCCAGCAGCTTGGTAGCGGTTATGAGAGATACGCAGTATTTT. The chain uses TRBV5-1 and TRBJ2-3, with D tentatively TRBD2 (6 bases). Looked up from germline, CDR1 is SGHRS and CDR2 is YFSETQ. The length of the CDR3 is 15 residues. V was clipped by 0 bases and J by 5 bases, with 13 bases between them.

The rearrangement joins TRBV20-1 to TRBJ2-7; TRBD1 is a possible D gene (5 bases). V was trimmed by 5 bases and J by 7 bases, leaving 9 bases between them. CDR1 and CDR2 from the germline V gene are DFQATT and SNEGSKA (reference sequence). The CDR3 extends over 10 amino acids. The CDR3 sequence: CSALKGEQYF. CDR3 DNA: TGCAGTGCTCTTAAGGGGGAGCAGTACTTC.

The V and J genes are TRBV2 and TRBJ2-7, with TRBD2 matching over 8 bases. The CDR3 loop spans 13 amino acids. The germline V gene encodes CDR1 SNHLY and CDR2 FYNNEI. V was clipped by 7 bases and J by 4 bases; unmatched bases: 6. Here the CDR3 reads CASMGSGAYEQYF. CDR3 coding DNA: TGTGCCAGCATGGGTAGCGGGGCTTACGAGCAGTACTTC. The full variable domain, rest sourced from reference TRBV2 and TRBJ2-7, is EPEVTQTPSHQVTQMGQEVILRCVPISNHLYFYWYRQILGQKVEFLVSFYNNEISEKSEIFDDQFSVERPDGSNFTLKIRSTKLEDSAMYFCASMGSGAYEQYFGPGTRLTVT.

The chain is built from TRBV11-2 and TRBJ2-5; D may be TRBD2 (7 bases). Trimming stripped 5 bases from V and 5 bases from J, with 24 bases between. Germline assignment: CDR1 SGHAT and CDR2 FQNNGV. The CDR3 spans 17 residues. The CDR3 coding sequence is TGTGCCAGCAGCGCAAGCCTGGGACTACAGGGTCGGGAGACCCAGTACTTC. Translated: CASSASLGLQGRETQYF. Together with reference TRBV11-2 and TRBJ2-5, the CDR3 gives the full variable domain: EAGVAQSPRYKIIEKRQSVAFWCNPISGHATLYWYQQILGQGPKLLIQFQNNGVVDDSQLPKDRFSAERLKGVDSTLKIQPAKLEDSAVYLCASSASLGLQGRETQYFGPGTRLLVL.

This clone is a singleton in its sample. The chain combines TRBV5-5 with TRBJ1-5; 8 bases fit TRBD1. The germline V gene encodes CDR1 SGHKS and CDR2 YYEKEE (reference sequence). The CDR3 totals 14 residues. V trimming: 2 bases; J trimming: 6 bases; junction bases outside the gene matches: 4. This CDR3 reads CASSLQGGTQPQHF. The CDR3 DNA is TGTGCCAGCAGCTTACAGGGGGGTACTCAGCCCCAGCATTTT.

This rearrangement joins TRBV30 to TRBJ1-5; D may be TRBD1 (5 bases). CDR1 is GTSNPN and CDR2 is SVGIG in the germline V gene (reference sequence). The length of the CDR3 is 13 residues. Deletions cut 2 bases from V and 2 bases from J, with 7 bases between. This CDR3 reads CAWSTRGNQPQHF. In DNA, the CDR3 is TGTGCCTGGAGTACCAGGGGCAATCAGCCCCAGCATTTT. The whole variable domain, filled in from reference TRBV30 and TRBJ1-5, reads SQTIHQWPATLVQPVGSPLSLECTVEGTSNPNLYWYRQAAGRGLQLLFYSVGIGQISSEVPQNLSASRPQDRQFILSSKKLLLSDSGFYLCAWSTRGNQPQHFGDGTRLSIL.

This chain uses TRBV29-1 with TRBJ1-1, with D unresolved. Trimming removed 1 base from V and 1 base from J, with 4 bases in between. Germline lookup yields CDR1 SQVTM and CDR2 ANQGSEA. The CDR3 sequence is 12 residues long. The DNA for the CDR3 is TGCAGCGTTGAAGTGTCGAACACTGAAGCTTTCTTT. Its protein is CSVEVSNTEAFF.

The chain combines TRBV7-9 with TRBJ1-5, with unresolved D. Deletions cut 2 bases from V and 0 bases from J, with 8 bases between. The CDR3 is 15 amino acids. Germline CDR1 reads SEHNR; CDR2 reads FQNEAQ (reference sequence). CDR3 sequence (DNA): TGTGCCAGCAGCTTAAACAGTTATAGCAATCAGCCCCAGCATTTT. It is translated as CASSLNSYSNQPQHF.

This clone came up a few times. The likely explanation is a read error, given a far larger clone one base away. Other DNA sequences in this specimen translate into the identical CDR3. The V call is TRBV4-1, the J call TRBJ2-1, with 8 bases lining up with TRBD2. The CDR3 length is 16 residues. The V gene end was trimmed by 4 bases and the J gene end by 5 bases; junction bases not matched to a gene: 10. The germline V gene has CDR1 MGHRA and CDR2 YSYEKL. The CDR3 loop is CASSPIGGGIDNEQFF. CDR3 nucleotides: TGCGCCAGCAGCCCAATAGGCGGGGGGATTGACAATGAGCAGTTCTTC.

The chain couples TRBV19 to TRBJ1-6, with D unresolved. Germline loops: CDR1 LNHDA, CDR2 SQIVND (reference sequence). CDR3 length: 13 amino acids. Deletions cut 7 bases from V and 5 bases from J, with 9 bases between. CDR3 sequence (DNA): TGTGCCAGTAAGGGCAAAAATAATTCACCCCTCCACTTT. It encodes CASKGKNNSPLHF.

This clone was counted only a few times. The chain couples TRBV5-1 to TRBJ1-2; D uncertain. The V and J ends lost 4 bases and 3 bases respectively, with 10 bases between them. The CDR3 is made up of 13 amino acids. Germline lookup yields CDR1 SGHRS and CDR2 YFSETQ. The CDR3 DNA reads as TGCGCCAGCAGCACCACAGAGGACTATGGCTACACCTTC. Protein sequence: CASSTTEDYGYTF.

The V gene is TRBV7-3, the J gene TRBJ2-3; tentative D call: TRBD2 (7 bases). Germline V gene lookup returns CDR1 SGHTA and CDR2 FQGTGA. CDR3 size: 12 residues. V dropped 6 bases and J dropped 9 bases, with 13 bases sitting between them. The CDR3 DNA sequence: TGTGCCAGCAGTTTATCGGGGGGCACGCAGTATTTT. The encoded protein is CASSLSGGTQYF.

This clone was observed a few times. The chain couples TRBV9 to TRBJ2-1, with a weak D call TRBD1 (6 bases). This CDR3 has 13 residues. Trimming removed 4 bases from V and 12 bases from J, with 17 bases in between. The germline CDR1 and CDR2 sequences are SGDLS and YYNGEE. CDR3 in DNA: TGTGCCAGCAGCTACAACAGGGAAGGTGTGCAGTTCTTC. Amino acids: CASSYNREGVQFF.

The V and J genes are TRBV30 and TRBJ2-6; TRBD1 agrees at 10 bases. The CDR3 totals 15 residues. Germline V gene data show CDR1 as GTSNPN and CDR2 as SVGIG (reference sequence). V lost 5 bases to trimming and J lost 2 bases; unmatched junction nucleotides: 3. The CDR3 DNA follows: TGTGCCTGGGACAGGGGGCAACCTGGGGCCAACGTCCTGACTTTC. Its translation: CAWDRGQPGANVLTF.